This T cell receptor beta chain appears in the sequencing data of a study of blood T cell repertoires in COVID-19. Study overall: Researchers got acute and convalescent COVID-19 samples from the United States, Italy and Spain. The analysed material was cDNA or gDNA that came from T cells, B-cell-depleted T cells, or PBMCs.

Source study methods: Estimated nucleated cell counts came from reference gene primer amplification. The protocol was immunoSEQ multiplex PCR, while the TCRdb copy is restricted to in-frame clones and leaves out a portion. V and J calls and clone size follow that table, whereas D and trimming were derived from the DNA. In the table there are about 70,000 clones, 85% of which are singletons. The length of the CDR3 is 21 residues. The germline V gene encodes CDR1 LGHNA and CDR2 YNFKEQ. Germline trimming cut 4 bases from V and 7 bases from J; bases unmatched to any gene: 20. The rearrangement joins TRBV4-2 to TRBJ2-1, with TRBD2 matching 15 bases. The clonotype originates from an elderly man with acute or convalescent COVID-19. The sequencing sample was made of peripheral blood. CDR3 sequence: CASSLGLAGGLTGFVGNEQFF. The CDR3 DNA is TGTGCCAGCAGCCTTGGACTAGCGGGGGGGCTAACGGGGTTTGTAGGAAATGAGCAGTTCTTC.